Presented here are 16 T cell receptor beta chains from one specimen sequenced in a study of blood T cell repertoires in COVID-19 (dated by TCRdb to the early 2020s). The library relied on the immunoSEQ multiplex PCR assay. TCRdb re-hosts the immuneACCESS table, in-frame sequences only. Its copies lack some clones; in the studies checked, an unresolved V gene accounts for under half of them, and the cause for the rest is not known. This sample comprises hundreds of thousands of clones, around nine tenths of them detected only once. In total, the top ten clones hold less than 9.5% of the sample. The source material was PBMCs or T cells enriched from blood (not recorded which). The receptors were gathered from a young woman who had recovered from COVID-19.

V gene TRBV10-1 combines with J gene TRBJ1-3, with 8 bases identical to TRBD1. J lost 0 bases, V lost 2 bases, and 6 bases had no gene match. This CDR3 is 17 amino acids long. The germline V gene has CDR1 WNHNN and CDR2 SYGVQD (reference sequence). DNA for the CDR3: TGCGCCAGCAGTGAGCCGGGACAGGAGATCTCTGGAAACACCATATATTTT. It translates to CASSEPGQEISGNTIYF.

The chain uses TRBV15 and TRBJ1-2; tentatively, D is TRBD1 (6 bases). Between the trimmed V and J ends, which lost 5 bases and 4 bases, there was a span of 14 bases. CDR3 size: 14 residues. The germline V gene has CDR1 LNHNV and CDR2 YYDKDF (reference sequence). CDR3 DNA sequence: TGTGCCACCAGCGTTCGACAGGCGCCCTATGGCTACACCTTC. As protein: CATSVRQAPYGYTF.

This chain connects TRBV18 to TRBJ2-2; maybe TRBD2 (6 bases). The germline CDR1 and CDR2 sequences are KGHSH and LQKENI. Trimming stripped 3 bases from V and 4 bases from J, with 12 bases between. This CDR3 spans 15 amino acids. In nucleotides, the CDR3 is TGTGCCAGCTCACCCTCGGGAGCCGCCACCGGGGAGCTGTTTTTT. Encoded protein: CASSPSGAATGELFF.

V usage is TRBV28 and J usage is TRBJ1-5, with a possible D match to TRBD1 (5 bases). Germline V CDR1 and CDR2: MDHEN, SYDVKM. V was trimmed by 3 bases and J by 2 bases, leaving 8 bases between them. The CDR3 has 14 amino acids. CDR3 sequence (DNA): TGTGCCAGCAGTTTCAGGGTCGGCAATCAGCCCCAGCATTTT. Translating it yields CASSFRVGNQPQHF.

This sequence joins TRBV4-1 and TRBJ1-4; D may be TRBD1 (5 bases). V gave up 2 bases and J gave up 3 bases, with 19 bases separating them. Germline CDR1 reads MGHRA; CDR2 reads YSYEKL. CDR3 length equals 18 residues. CDR3 region: CASSQNPRGTSANEKLFF. The CDR3 DNA reads as TGCGCCAGCAGCCAAAACCCCCGGGGGACCTCCGCTAATGAAAAACTGTTTTTT.

The chain joins TRBV18 to TRBJ1-2; TRBD1 might be the D (6 bases). The CDR3 has 13 amino acids. The V end lost 8 bases, the J end lost 6 bases, and 16 bases lay between the germline ends. Looked up from germline, CDR1 is KGHSH and CDR2 is LQKENI. CDR3 bases: TGTGCCAGCCTCGATAACAGGGAGCATGGCTACACCTTC. Translated, it gives CASLDNREHGYTF.

The chain couples TRBV18 to TRBJ2-3, with TRBD1 identical over 8 bases. The V segment lost 3 bases and the J segment 5 bases; nucleotides outside the gene matches: 13. The CDR3 runs 17 residues. In germline, CDR1 is KGHSH, CDR2 LQKENI. DNA of the CDR3: TGTGCCAGCTCACCTCTCGTCCCGGGACAGGCGGGAGATACGCAGTATTTT. It codes for CASSPLVPGQAGDTQYF.

The gene calls are TRBV5-1 and TRBJ1-4, with 7 positions matching TRBD1. This CDR3 contains 14 residues. Germline CDR1 and CDR2: SGHRS and YFSETQ. V was clipped by 5 bases and J by 5 bases; unmatched bases: 6. As DNA, the CDR3 is TGCGCCAGCAGGCGGACAGGATCAAATGAAAAACTGTTTTTT. Translated, it gives CASRRTGSNEKLFF.

This clone was seen a single time. The V call is TRBV18, the J call TRBJ1-1; D perhaps matches TRBD1 (6 bases). Trimming removed 6 bases at V and 6 bases at J, with 17 bases between. Germline-derived CDR1 and CDR2 are KGHSH and LQKENI. This CDR3 comprises 14 residues. The DNA for the CDR3 is TGTGCCAGCTCGCCGACAGGTTGGGAATCTGAAGCTTTCTTT. Its protein is CASSPTGWESEAFF. Combining the CDR3 with reference TRBV18 and TRBJ1-1 gives the whole variable domain NAGVMQNPRHLVRRRGQEARLRCSPMKGHSHVYWYRQLPEEGLKFMVYLQKENIIDESGMPKERFSAEFPKEGPSILRIQQVVRGDSAAYFCASSPTGWESEAFFGQGTRLTVV.

The rearrangement links TRBV28 to TRBJ2-4, with a tentative D call TRBD2 (7 bases). Germline CDR1 is MDHEN and CDR2 is SYDVKM. CDR3 length: 17 residues. Deletions cut 5 bases from V and 2 bases from J, with 19 bases between. This CDR3 is CASSEEGEGWTKNIQYF. The CDR3, as DNA: TGTGCCAGCAGTGAGGAGGGGGAGGGATGGACCAAAAACATTCAGTACTTC.

This clone was observed once. This chain links TRBV5-6 with TRBJ2-5; 7 bases line up with TRBD2. This CDR3 is built from 15 residues. CDR1 and CDR2 from the germline V gene are SGHDT and YYEEEE. J lost 1 base, V lost 2 bases, and 5 bases had no gene match. CDR3 coding DNA: TGTGCCAGCAGCTTCGGGGGAGGGGCCCAAGAGACCCAGTACTTC. It specifies CASSFGGGAQETQYF.

CDR3 protein: CASRFSGGGLPGELFF. Written as DNA, the CDR3 is TGTGCCAGCAGATTCAGCGGGGGGGGACTTCCCGGGGAGCTGTTTTTT. The rearrangement links TRBV28 to TRBJ2-2; 10 bases are shared with TRBD2. Trimming took 6 bases from V and 6 from J; bases not matched to a gene: 10. This CDR3 has 16 residues. Germline V gives CDR1 MDHEN, CDR2 SYDVKM. The variable domain in full, completed from reference TRBV28 and TRBJ2-2, reads DVKVTQSSRYLVKRTGEKVFLECVQDMDHENMFWYRQDPGLGLRLIYFSYDVKMKEKGDIPEGYSVSREKKERFSLILESASTNQTSMYLCASRFSGGGLPGELFFGEGSRLTVL.

V is TRBV15 and J is TRBJ1-4; 7 positions agree with TRBD1. Unmatched junction bases numbered 15, after V lost 3 bases and J lost 5 bases. Germline CDR1 reads LNHNV; CDR2 reads YYDKDF (reference sequence). The CDR3 length is 18 residues. Written as DNA, the CDR3 is TGTGCCACCAGCAGCGATCGAGACAGGGTTCGCCGAAATGAAAAACTGTTTTTT. Encoded protein: CATSSDRDRVRRNEKLFF.

The count of this clone is one. CDR3 region: CAWSTTRTSGRAYNEQFF. CDR3 DNA sequence: TGTGCCTGGAGTACGACAAGGACTAGCGGGAGGGCCTACAATGAGCAGTTCTTC. The chain is built from TRBV30 and TRBJ2-1; TRBD2 agrees at 15 bases. The germline V gene has CDR1 GTSNPN and CDR2 SVGIG (reference sequence). The CDR3 has 18 amino acids. The trim removed 2 bases at V and 2 bases at J, leaving 7 bases unmatched.

The V gene is TRBV6-1, the J gene TRBJ2-7, with D perhaps TRBD1 (6 bases). The CDR3 contains 17 residues. Germline CDR1 MNHNS, CDR2 SASEGT. With 1 base removed from V and 3 bases from J, the gap between germline ends came to 19 bases. CDR3 in amino acids: CASSEVLDSLRLYEQYF. The CDR3, as DNA: TGTGCCAGCAGTGAAGTCTTGGACAGCCTTCGCCTCTACGAGCAGTACTTC.

The rearrangement joins TRBV9 to TRBJ2-7; 7 bases line up with TRBD1. The CDR3 has 14 amino acids. CDR1 is SGDLS, CDR2 YYNGEE, per germline. With 2 bases clipped from V and 6 bases from J, the junction kept 8 bases outside the gene matches. The CDR3 nucleotides read TGTGCCAGCAGCGTCGGACCCGACAGGGCCGAGCAGTACTTC. Its protein is CASSVGPDRAEQYF. Based on the CDR3 plus reference TRBV9 and TRBJ2-7, the full variable domain is DSGVTQTPKHLITATGQRVTLRCSPRSGDLSVYWYQQSLDQGLQFLIQYYNGEERAKGNILERFSAQQFPDLHSELNLSSLELGDSALYFCASSVGPDRAEQYFGPGTRLTVT.